This passage covers 5 T cell receptor beta chains from one sample sequenced in a study of shared clonotypes between healthy human individuals. Terminally differentiated effector memory CD45RA+ cells were excluded from the naive CD8 cells, which were CD45RO-negative and positively selected for CCR7. Some clones are missing from TCRdb's copy, which holds only in-frame ones; the method was immunoSEQ multiplex PCR. The sample includes around 580,000 clones, roughly 98% seen only once; the top ten take less than 0.35%. Specimen: naive CD8+ T cells sorted from blood. These TCRs come from a young man in good health.

This chain links TRBV25-1 with TRBJ2-7; 7 bases map to TRBD1. CDR3 length: 13 amino acids. Losses at the gene ends were 4 bases for V and 1 base for J; bases not matched to a gene: 1. The V gene's germline CDR1 is MGHDK and CDR2 SYGVNS. DNA for the CDR3: TGTGCCAGCAGTGCCAGGGGGTCCTACGAGCAGTACTTC. It codes for CASSARGSYEQYF.

The gene calls are TRBV29-1 and TRBJ2-7; 10 nucleotides agree with TRBD2. J gave up 3 bases and V 1 base, and 6 bases lay outside the gene matches. The CDR3 runs to 15 residues. Germline CDR1 SQVTM, CDR2 ANQGSEA. The CDR3 coding sequence is TGCAGCGTTGAAGTTGGGACTAGCGAGTTCTACGAGCAGTACTTC. This codes for CSVEVGTSEFYEQYF.

For this clone: Other DNA sequences in the sample encode the same CDR3. The chain employs TRBV27 and TRBJ2-7; D gene uncertain. This CDR3 is built from 14 residues. V was cut by 0 bases and J by 0 bases, with 6 bases left in between. Germline CDR1 is MNHEY and CDR2 is SMNVEV (reference sequence). The CDR3 is CASSLSTDSYEQYF. The CDR3 DNA is TGTGCCAGCAGTTTATCGACTGACTCCTACGAGCAGTACTTC.

V gene TRBV6-5 combines with J gene TRBJ2-1; TRBD2 is a possible D gene (5 bases). CDR3 size: 13 residues. The germline V and J ends were trimmed by 0 bases and 10 bases, with 10 bases remaining between them. The germline V gene has CDR1 MNHEY and CDR2 SVGAGI. The CDR3 sequence is CASSYSSEDEQFF. The CDR3 DNA reads as TGTGCCAGCAGTTACTCGTCGGAGGACGAGCAGTTCTTC.

The chain uses TRBV6-5 and TRBJ2-5; no reliable D call. Between the trimmed V and J ends, which lost 10 bases and 3 bases, there was a span of 9 bases. This CDR3 comprises 11 residues. CDR1 and CDR2 from the germline V gene are MNHEY and SVGAGI. The CDR3 nucleotides are TGTGCCACCCATTGGGAAGAGACCCAGTACTTC. Residues: CATHWEETQYF.